The rows below give T cell receptor beta chains drawn from one sample of a study of identical twins. TCRdb re-analysed the 5' RACE reads in MiXCR, keeping a single row per CDR3 protein. The sample lists around 160,000 distinct CDR3 sequences, approximately 3.5% occurring once. The sequenced sample consisted of memory T cells sorted from blood. All receptors derive from a man younger than 35 in good health. Both conserved end residues are part of each CDR3. A D gene is named only where the DNA matches it firmly.

D,V,J,CDR3
TRBD1,TRBV29-1,TRBJ1-1,CSVEASDREGSAFF
TRBD2,TRBV4-3,TRBJ2-1,CASSQDLGLAGRSSYNEQFF
TRBD1,TRBV30,TRBJ1-2,CATGQGGYGYTF
.,TRBV7-2,TRBJ2-2,CASSSPLGELFF
.,TRBV7-2,TRBJ1-4,CASSLDGGGEKLFF
.,TRBV28,TRBJ2-3,CASSPQVDTQYF
.,TRBV6-1,TRBJ1-2,CASHRDLFHGYTF
TRBD2,TRBV12-3/TRBV12-4,TRBJ2-1,CASSFETSWSNEQFF
.,TRBV9,TRBJ1-4,CASSGPRIEEKLFF
TRBD2,TRBV11-2,TRBJ2-4,CASSFRTSGRLLLAKNIQYF
.,TRBV29-1,TRBJ1-5,CSVSIRGQPQHF
.,TRBV7-2,TRBJ2-4,CASSSIPENIQYF
TRBD2,TRBV20-1,TRBJ2-1,CSASPGLAGARGEQFF
TRBD2,TRBV6-1,TRBJ2-5,CASRPLAEETQYF
.,TRBV14,TRBJ2-2,CASSQVFPAGFGTGELFF
.,TRBV18,TRBJ2-2,CASSPQGTGELFF
TRBD2,TRBV12-3/TRBV12-4,TRBJ2-7,CASSFSGRSNEQYF
TRBD2,TRBV29-1,TRBJ2-7,CSASGRLSYEQYF
TRBD2,TRBV2,TRBJ2-1,CASRSGSESYNEQFF
.,TRBV6-5,TRBJ2-7,CATTRAGEQYF
TRBD2,TRBV20-1,TRBJ2-7,CSARQPALADWYEQYF
TRBD2,TRBV24-1,TRBJ2-7,CATSVGPTSGNVEQYF
.,TRBV27,TRBJ1-2,CASSLGRGYGYTF